Detailed here is one TCR beta chain. It may be a read error: a sequence one base away is much more abundant. Preparation of the TCRbeta library was carried out with unique molecular identifiers. Each CDR3 protein is one row after TCRdb ran MiXCR on the PCR reads. Among approximately 400,000 distinct CDR3 sequences listed, about a tenth were seen once. The CDR3 is made up of 16 amino acids. V dropped 4 bases and J dropped 6; count of bases not matched to a gene: 10. Per the germline V gene, CDR1 is SGHDT and CDR2 is YYEEEE. This sample was taken from a study of T-cell reconstitution after alpha-beta-depleted transplantation in children.

This specimen consisted of PBMCs from the stem cell graft donor, obtained from the stem cell graft. The source of this sequence is a human donor who donated a stem cell graft to a child with acute myeloid leukemia. The chain carries TRBV5-6 and TRBJ2-3, with 11 bases identical to TRBD1. For the CDR3, the DNA is TGTGCCAGCAGCCCCACCGGGACAGGGGGATGGGATACGCAGTATTTT. This sequence encodes CASSPTGTGGWDTQYF.